This T cell receptor (beta chain) was captured in a study of early T cells in non-severe SARS-CoV-2 infection. Study in general: RNA in bulk from unsorted whole blood was sequenced, and chains were unpaired. Study-wide points: Using VDJdb, the matching emphasized anti-spike CD8 responses while missing private and CD4 specificities.

The V end was cut by 0 bases, the J end by 1 base, with 8 bases between. The germline CDR1 and CDR2 sequences are MNHEY and SVGAGI. This CDR3 contains 15 residues. This clonotype appeared a few times. Its antigen is unidentified. Unique molecular identifiers tagged individual cDNA molecules. Each CDR3 protein gets one entry after TCRdb re-called the 5' RACE reads with MiXCR. Of over 60,000 distinct CDR3 sequences detected, 11% appear once; the ten largest clones hold 2.5% to 3.5%. J is TRBJ2-3 and V is TRBV6-5; D ambiguous. The specimen was whole blood, collected at baseline. The clonotype originates from an adult who was a healthcare worker with PCR-confirmed SARS-CoV-2 infection or an uninfected control (not recorded which). CDR3 sequence: CASSYSSQGTDTQYF. Here the CDR3 DNA reads TGTGCCAGCAGTTACTCGAGCCAGGGCACAGATACGCAGTATTTT.